This TCR beta chain was obtained from a study of shared clonotypes between healthy human individuals. Study results and caveats: With a few donors compared, roughly 5% of naive CD4 clonotypes were shared.

The assay was immunoSEQ multiplex PCR, and TCRdb's table has in-frame clones only and misses some. The repertoire holds more than 2,000,000 clones, with more than 80% as singletons. A remark on this clone: The antigen is not known.

Germline V gene data show CDR1 as SNHLY and CDR2 as FYNNEI. V was trimmed by 1 base and J by 10 bases, leaving 11 bases between them. CDR3 length equals 13 residues. The TCR was taken from a man between 18 and 29 years old in good health. Material: naive CD4+ T cells sorted from blood. Subset of the sample: CD45RA+ positively selected. The chain carries TRBV2 and TRBJ1-5, with a possible D match to TRBD1 (6 bases). CDR3 nucleotide sequence: TGTGCCAGCAGTGAAGACAGGGCCTCACCCCAGCATTTT. The encoded protein is CASSEDRASPQHF.